The source of this TCR beta chain is a study of long-term antiretroviral therapy in people with HIV. Survey level was the resolution at which the v3.0 immunoSEQ assay ran. Sequenced by immunoSEQ multiplex PCR; TCRdb stores in-frame clones only, minus some. This sample yields tens of thousands of clones, of which 85% are seen a single time; about a tenth belongs to the top ten. Participants with HIV, all of them, were treated in the United States. V lost 4 bases, J lost 2 bases, and 11 bases stayed unmatched. Germline V gene sequence: CDR1 LNHDA, CDR2 SQIVND (reference sequence). The CDR3 totals 17 residues.

The origin of this receptor is a man aged 40-50 years with HIV. Sequenced here: unsorted PBMCs, sampled 2.3 years after starting antiretroviral therapy. The chain is built from TRBV19 and TRBJ2-7, with 10 nucleotides matching TRBD2. CDR3 amino acids: CASSTTLSSGGTYEQYF. The CDR3 DNA follows: TGTGCCAGTAGTACTACCCTGTCTAGCGGGGGAACCTACGAGCAGTACTTC.